What follows is one T cell receptor beta chain and its context. Other DNA sequences in this sample translate to the same CDR3. The data are from a study of shared clonotypes between healthy human individuals. The CDR3 covers 14 residues. Germline V gene sequence: CDR1 SGDLS, CDR2 YYNGEE. After removal of 2 bases from V and 3 bases from J, the junction contained 3 bases not matched to a gene. The repertoire was sequenced with immunoSEQ multiplex PCR; TCRdb's copy has only in-frame clones and lacks some. The table records more than 900,000 clones, approximately 80% of them present only once. The TCR was taken from a man younger than 35 in good health. Some clones in this sample may be carry-over from other donors' samples. Source material: memory CD4+ T cells from PBMCs. Documented subset: CD45RA-negative fraction. The chain carries TRBV9 and TRBJ1-2, with 8 nucleotides matching TRBD1. The CDR3 coding sequence is TGTGCCAGCAGCGTCGGACAGGGAGACTATGGCTACACCTTC. This translates into CASSVGQGDYGYTF. The complete variable domain, with remaining parts taken from reference TRBV9 and TRBJ1-2, reads DSGVTQTPKHLITATGQRVTLRCSPRSGDLSVYWYQQSLDQGLQFLIQYYNGEERAKGNILERFSAQQFPDLHSELNLSSLELGDSALYFCASSVGQGDYGYTFGSGTRLTVV.